A single sample is the source of the 30 T cell receptor beta chains below, sequenced in a study of T cells in Graves' hyperthyroidism and ophthalmopathy. Regions amplified from RNA transcripts were the TCR beta CDR3 regions. Initially, a first-round RT-PCR of the TCR CDR3 employed the HTBI primer set. TCRdb re-analysed the multiplex PCR reads in MiXCR, keeping a single row per CDR3 protein. The sample contains roughly 640,000 distinct CDR3 sequences, roughly a sixth of which appear only once. Sequencing was done on a sample of blood. The receptors shown here come from a woman aged 40 to 49 with Graves' ophthalmopathy.

In its sample, this clonotype was seen many times. The CDR3 DNA follows: TGTGCCAGCAGCTTAGCGACAGGAGACACAGATACGCAGTATTTT. Translating it yields CASSLATGDTDTQYF. The chain uses TRBV7-9 and TRBJ2-3; a possible D gene is TRBD1 (6 bases). V gave up 0 bases and J gave up 2 bases, with 9 bases separating them. The CDR3 is made up of 15 amino acids. From germline, CDR1 is SEHNR and CDR2 FQNEAQ (reference sequence).

In this sample, this clonotype turned up a few times. The chain carries TRBV29-1 and TRBJ2-7; 8 bases map to TRBD2. The ends lost 2 bases at V and 0 bases at J; junction bases unmatched: 9. CDR3 size: 16 residues. In germline, CDR1 is SQVTM, CDR2 ANQGSEA. For the CDR3, the DNA is TGCAGCGTTGAATCGGCGGGGGGCGGAATCTCCTACGAGCAGTACTTC. Translation: CSVESAGGGISYEQYF.

There are many counts of this clonotype. The chain has TRBV20-1 and TRBJ2-7; TRBD2 matches at 7 bases. Germline-derived CDR1 and CDR2 are DFQATT and SNEGSKA (reference sequence). The ends lost 0 bases at V and 4 bases at J; junction bases unmatched: 9. CDR3 size: 15 residues. CDR3 amino acids: CSARESLRLAYEQYF. The CDR3, as DNA: TGCAGTGCTAGAGAGAGCCTAAGACTAGCTTACGAGCAGTACTTC.

This clonotype was found many times. The chain joins TRBV20-1 to TRBJ2-5; tentatively, D is TRBD2 (5 bases). The CDR3 has 14 residues. The V and J ends lost 3 bases and 5 bases respectively, with 16 bases between them. CDR1 DFQATT and CDR2 SNEGSKA come from the germline V gene (reference sequence). The CDR3 here is CSASSLRPGETQYF. The CDR3, as DNA: TGCAGTGCTAGTTCTTTAAGGCCGGGGGAGACCCAGTACTTC.

At least ten counts were recorded for this clonotype. The J gene is TRBJ2-1, the V gene TRBV3-1, with a possible D match to TRBD2 (6 bases). The CDR3 has 14 amino acids. Germline CDR1 reads LGHDT; CDR2 reads YNNKEL (reference sequence). V dropped 4 bases and J dropped 4 bases, with 11 bases sitting between them. CDR3 in DNA: TGTGCCAGCAGCCGCGGTAGCGGTTACAATGAGCAGTTCTTC. Encoded protein: CASSRGSGYNEQFF.

This clonotype was counted ten times or more. The chain couples TRBV11-2 to TRBJ2-3; 7 nucleotides match TRBD2. The V and J ends lost 0 bases and 2 bases, in that order; junction bases with no gene match: 2. Germline V gene lookup returns CDR1 SGHAT and CDR2 FQNNGV. The CDR3 spans 15 residues. Here the CDR3 reads CASSLDREATDTQYF. The CDR3 DNA reads TGTGCCAGCAGCTTAGATCGGGAGGCCACAGATACGCAGTATTTT.

The V call is TRBV4-1, the J call TRBJ1-2; no clear D. This CDR3 is 14 amino acids long. The V gene lost 2 bases and the J gene lost 7 bases, with 14 bases spanning the gap. The V gene's germline CDR1 is MGHRA and CDR2 YSYEKL. CDR3 bases: TGCGCCAGCAGCCAACCCCTTACCGAGCGTGGCTACACCTTC. It specifies CASSQPLTERGYTF.

This clonotype showed up many times. The chain recombines TRBV24-1 with TRBJ2-3; TRBD1 or TRBD2 may be the D gene (5 bases each). Germline-derived CDR1 and CDR2 are KGHDR and SFDVKD. V lost 4 bases and J 4 bases, leaving 20 bases between the germline ends. The CDR3 has 17 amino acids. CDR3 in DNA: TGTGCCACCAGTGACCCCGGGACGGAAGGGTCGGCAGATACGCAGTATTTT. Protein sequence: CATSDPGTEGSADTQYF.

This sequence joins TRBV10-3 and TRBJ1-2, with 9 bases fitting TRBD1. The CDR3 consists of 13 residues. Trimming at V came to 10 bases and at J to 6 bases, leaving 9 bases not matched to a gene. Germline V gene data show CDR1 as ENHRY and CDR2 as SYGVKD. The CDR3, as DNA: TGTGCCACCAACTTCGACAGGGGGGATGGCTACACCTTC. Its protein is CATNFDRGDGYTF.

V and J are TRBV11-1 and TRBJ2-7; D tentatively fits TRBD1 or TRBD2 (5 bases each). The CDR3 is 18 residues long. Germline assignment: CDR1 SGHAT and CDR2 FQDESV (reference sequence). Trimming cost V 6 bases and J 0 bases, with 24 bases left between them. CDR3 in DNA: TGTGCCAGCAGTGATGGGGACGGCTTTCCAAGGAGCTCCTACGAGCAGTACTTC. It codes for CASSDGDGFPRSSYEQYF.

This clonotype was detected many times. The genes are TRBV7-2 and TRBJ2-7; D is unclear. V was shortened by 5 bases and J by 3 bases, with 14 bases between the two germline ends. The CDR3 length is 14 residues. Looked up from germline, CDR1 is SGHTA and CDR2 is FQGNSA. The CDR3 region is CASSPVTQVYEQYF. CDR3 coding DNA: TGTGCCAGCAGCCCCGTGACCCAGGTCTACGAGCAGTACTTC.

This clonotype was detected ten times or more. The CDR3 loop reads CSARDSHRLGFTEAFF. DNA of the CDR3: TGCAGTGCTAGAGATAGTCACCGTCTGGGATTCACTGAAGCTTTCTTT. V usage is TRBV20-1 and J usage is TRBJ1-1; D unresolved. This CDR3 region has 16 residues. Trimming left V 0 bases short and J 4 bases short, with 18 bases between. Looked up from germline, CDR1 is DFQATT and CDR2 is SNEGSKA (reference sequence).

The table lists this clonotype with many counts. This chain connects TRBV28 to TRBJ1-5; the D is unclear. V was cut by 2 bases and J by 2 bases, with 13 bases left in between. CDR1 MDHEN and CDR2 SYDVKM come from the germline V gene. This CDR3 is built from 16 residues. In DNA, the CDR3 is TGTGCCAGCAGTTTAACTGGGCGGGTCGGCAATCAGCCCCAGCATTTT. Its translation: CASSLTGRVGNQPQHF.

This clonotype was seen only a few times. This chain connects TRBV19 to TRBJ2-1, with TRBD2 matching over 8 bases. CDR3 length: 15 amino acids. The germline gives CDR1 LNHDA, CDR2 SQIVND (reference sequence). V lost 7 bases to trimming and J lost 2 bases; unmatched junction nucleotides: 7. As DNA, the CDR3 is TGTGCCAGTAACGTACGGGGGGGTACCTACAATGAGCAGTTCTTC. This encodes CASNVRGGTYNEQFF. Looking up the rest from reference TRBV19 and TRBJ2-1 gives the full variable domain: DGGITQSPKYLFRKEGQNVTLSCEQNLNHDAMYWYRQDPGQGLRLIYYSQIVNDFQKGDIAEGYSVSREKKESFPLTVTSAQKNPTAFYLCASNVRGGTYNEQFFGPGTRLTVL.

This clonotype was seen only a few times. CDR3 nucleotides: TGCGCCAGCAGCCAAGAAAGCGTTCCGTATGGCTACACCTTC. Its protein product is CASSQESVPYGYTF. The chain couples TRBV4-1 to TRBJ1-2; no definite D call. Trimming pared 0 bases from V and 5 bases from J, leaving 10 bases between. CDR1 and CDR2 (germline): MGHRA, YSYEKL. The length of the CDR3 is 14 residues.

This clonotype has a handful of counts. The genes are TRBV6-1 and TRBJ1-4; D perhaps matches TRBD1 (5 bases). CDR1 and CDR2 (germline): MNHNS, SASEGT. V was cut by 6 bases and J by 7 bases, with 24 bases left in between. The CDR3 length is 17 residues. The chain's CDR3 is CASSRGPLSLGAEKLFF. The CDR3 region has the DNA TGTGCCAGCAGCCGGGGACCTCTCTCGCTCGGGGCTGAAAAACTGTTTTTT.

The chain couples TRBV10-3 to TRBJ1-5; 9 nucleotides match TRBD1. The CDR3 runs 14 residues. V shed 10 bases and J 2 bases; nucleotides not matched to a gene: 6. The germline V gene has CDR1 ENHRY and CDR2 SYGVKD. DNA for the CDR3: TGTGCCAGCTGGACAGGGGAGGGCAATCAGCCCCAGCATTTT. Amino acids: CASWTGEGNQPQHF.

The chain recombines TRBV7-9 with TRBJ1-2; D is unclear. V was shortened by 0 bases and J by 2 bases, with 10 bases between the two germline ends. Germline CDR1 reads SEHNR; CDR2 reads FQNEAQ (reference sequence). The CDR3 is 15 amino acids. The CDR3 sequence is CASSLALGGNYGYTF. CDR3 nucleotide sequence: TGTGCCAGCAGCTTAGCCCTTGGAGGGAACTATGGCTACACCTTC.

This clonotype was detected many times. The J gene is TRBJ1-5, the V gene TRBV3-1, with D possibly being TRBD1 (5 bases). Germline V CDR1 and CDR2: LGHDT, YNNKEL (reference sequence). The CDR3 runs 14 residues. V was pared by 0 bases and J by 6 bases, with 9 bases between. CDR3 sequence: CASSQDGRGQPQHF. The CDR3, as DNA: TGTGCCAGCAGCCAAGATGGGAGGGGTCAGCCCCAGCATTTT.

This chain joins TRBV12-3 or TRBV12-4 and TRBJ2-2; TRBD1 is a possible D gene (5 bases). This CDR3 is built from 13 residues. V was clipped by 3 bases and J by 4 bases, with 6 bases between them. The CDR3 region is CASSFRGTGELFF. Written as DNA, the CDR3 is TGTGCCAGCAGTTTTAGGGGCACCGGGGAGCTGTTTTTT.

This clonotype was counted ten times or more. The chain has TRBV11-2 and TRBJ2-5; weak D call: TRBD2 (5 bases). CDR1 is SGHAT, CDR2 FQNNGV, per germline. Trimming shortened V by 3 bases and J by 4 bases, and 18 bases separated the two germline ends. The CDR3 runs 16 residues. CDR3 bases: TGTGCCAGCAGCTTCTCCCGGTCGGGGTTGGGAGAGACCCAGTACTTC. Protein: CASSFSRSGLGETQYF.

V and J are TRBV15 and TRBJ2-7; a possible D gene is TRBD1 (6 bases). Trimming removed 5 bases from V and 0 bases from J, with 14 bases in between. The CDR3 is 15 amino acids. CDR1 is LNHNV, CDR2 YYDKDF, per germline (reference sequence). The DNA for the CDR3 is TGTGCCACCAGCCAGGGCTCAGGGGTCTCCTACGAGCAGTACTTC. This encodes CATSQGSGVSYEQYF.

V usage is TRBV20-1 and J usage is TRBJ2-2, with D possibly being TRBD2 (7 bases). V was trimmed by 3 bases and J by 7 bases, leaving 18 bases between them. Germline V gives CDR1 DFQATT, CDR2 SNEGSKA (reference sequence). This CDR3 is built from 15 residues. In DNA form, the CDR3 reads TGCAGTGCTAGGGGAGGGGGGGGCGGTCTCGGGGAGCTGTTTTTT. Residues: CSARGGGGGLGELFF.

This clonotype showed up many times. The chain carries TRBV11-2 and TRBJ1-1, with D perhaps TRBD1 (5 bases). The CDR3 contains 15 residues. In germline, CDR1 is SGHAT, CDR2 FQNNGV. V lost 0 bases and J 8 bases, leaving 16 bases between the germline ends. The DNA of the CDR3 is TGTGCCAGCAGCTTAGATTGGGTGCGGGGACTCGAAGCTTTCTTT. Translated: CASSLDWVRGLEAFF.

This clonotype was counted many times. The gene calls are TRBV18 and TRBJ2-5, with 8 bases fitting TRBD1. The length of the CDR3 is 14 residues. Per the germline V gene, CDR1 is KGHSH and CDR2 is LQKENI. Germline trimming cut 4 bases from V and 3 bases from J; bases unmatched to any gene: 4. This CDR3 reads CASSHGQGKETQYF. The CDR3 DNA sequence: TGTGCCAGCTCACACGGACAGGGTAAAGAGACCCAGTACTTC.

This clonotype was seen many times. The chain links TRBV18 to TRBJ2-3, with no clear D. V dropped 3 bases and J dropped 6 bases, with 7 bases sitting between them. The CDR3 covers 12 residues. CDR1 KGHSH and CDR2 LQKENI come from the germline V gene. The CDR3 loop reads CASSPQEDTQYF. CDR3 coding DNA: TGTGCCAGCTCACCTCAAGAGGATACGCAGTATTTT.

This clonotype was seen many times. This chain uses TRBV7-9 with TRBJ2-1, with 11 bases matching TRBD2. Unmatched junction bases numbered 5, after V lost 1 base and J lost 6 bases. The CDR3 spans 16 residues. Per germline, CDR1 SEHNR and CDR2 FQNEAQ (reference sequence). CDR3 in amino acids: CASSLELAGEGNEQFF. The DNA for the CDR3 is TGTGCCAGCAGCTTAGAACTAGCGGGAGAGGGCAATGAGCAGTTCTTC.

CDR3: CASCRDPYNEQFF. The CDR3 nucleotides are TGTGCCAGCTGCCGGGACCCCTACAATGAGCAGTTCTTC. The V and J genes are TRBV6-1 and TRBJ2-1; D could derive from TRBD1 or TRBD2 (5 bases each). The CDR3 spans 13 residues. Germline V gene lookup returns CDR1 MNHNS and CDR2 SASEGT. Trimming removed 8 bases at V and 2 bases at J, with 10 bases between.

The V and J genes are TRBV20-1 and TRBJ1-1; 7 bases map to TRBD1. CDR3 length equals 15 residues. In germline, CDR1 is DFQATT, CDR2 SNEGSKA (reference sequence). The trim removed 2 bases at V and 3 bases at J, leaving 9 bases unmatched. The CDR3 nucleotides are TGCAGTGCTAGATCCCGACAGGGAAGGGACACTGAAGCTTTCTTT. This encodes CSARSRQGRDTEAFF.

This clonotype was found many times. J is TRBJ2-7 and V is TRBV4-1; D might be TRBD2 (6 bases). Trimming cost V 3 bases and J 5 bases, with 14 bases left between them. There are 14 residues in the CDR3. Germline loops: CDR1 MGHRA, CDR2 YSYEKL. In DNA, the CDR3 is TGCGCCAGCAGCCACGGGGGAAGGTTGAACGAGCAGTACTTC. It is translated as CASSHGGRLNEQYF.